This TCR beta chain derives from a study of control samples from healthy donors and cancer patients. Profiled with immunoSEQ multiplex PCR; TCRdb holds only in-frame clones, not every one. Of about 86,000 clones listed, approximately 93% are singletons. J lost 7 bases, V lost 7 bases, and 3 bases had no gene match. Germline-derived CDR1 and CDR2 are LNHDA and SQIVND (reference sequence). This CDR3 has 13 amino acids. This sequence joins TRBV19 and TRBJ2-1; TRBD1 agrees at 11 bases. Sequencing was performed on blood. This TCR derives from a woman aged 30 to 39 in good health. Here the CDR3 reads CASIGTGGNEQFF. The CDR3 nucleotides read TGTGCCAGTATTGGGACAGGGGGTAATGAGCAGTTCTTC.